This TCR beta chain was identified during a study of T-cell memory formation after mild COVID-19 (dated by TCRdb to about 2021). Study-wide context: TCR sequence clusters from the two donors were largely donor specific. In a couple of donors, T-cell clones that expanded and contracted after mild COVID-19 were followed by sequencing TCRalpha and TCRbeta repertoires longitudinally. The cohort was made up of two young adult volunteers, one female and one male, who were previously healthy. Overall study outcomes, separate from this receptor: Some responding clones were detected in pre-infection memory, which suggested that pre-existing cross-reactive memory T cells had joined the SARS-CoV-2 response. From day 15 to 85, contracting clones showed balanced CD4/CD8 phenotypes, whereas a second wave of clones that expanded from day 15 to 37 leaned towards CD4+. The second-wave clones that peaked on day 37 were not confirmed to be SARS-CoV-2 specific. Contracting CD4+ clones appeared mostly in the CM and EM memory subsets, whereas CD8+ clones were enriched in EMRA. The study covered only a couple of mild cases, and larger cohorts including severe cases with pre-infection samples were considered necessary.

The data were produced on an Illumina NovaSeq 6000. TCRalpha and TCRbeta cDNA libraries were constructed by 5'RACE with constant-segment primers, with sample barcodes and unique molecular identifiers being introduced. Trizol reagent was used to extract RNA from every sample. Amplification of the libraries took two PCR steps, and the second step added a second sample barcode plus Illumina TruSeq adapters. Sequencing of libraries was performed on an Illumina NovaSeq with 2 x 150 bp paired-end reads. Regarding the original processing steps: With migec v1.2.7, reads were demultiplexed and then collapsed into UMI-guided consensus sequences. Using mixcr v2.1.11, UMI consensuses were aligned to TRA and TRB V and J templates and then assembled into clonotypes. A clonotype was counted as expanded or contracted only if both edgeR and NoisET called the change significant, with noise models trained on biological replicates. For edgeR calls, the cutoffs were a false discovery rate-adjusted p below 0.01 and a log2 fold-change threshold of 1. As an exploratory analysis of dynamics, max-normalized trajectories of the 1000 most abundant clonotypes were examined by PCA with hierarchical clustering. Separately sequenced CD4+ and CD8+ repertoires were used to assign a CD4 or CD8 phenotype to each responding clone. TCRdb applied fastp at Q25 and MiXCR to the public reads, then kept only in-frame beta chains. Records with the same CDR3 protein are collapsed into one entry carrying the most frequent genes and DNA. These V and J calls originate from TCRdb's pipeline instead of the authors' own analysis. This sample comprises almost 250,000 distinct CDR3 sequences, roughly 15% of them detected only once. 2% to 2.5% of the sample goes to the ten largest clones.

This clonotype has a handful of counts. This clone's antigen is unknown. No much larger clone exists at a distance of one base, and base qualities are not known. From the cysteine up to the phenylalanine, the CDR3 has a length of 15 residues. CDR3 DNA is the only sequence kept; it has 45 bases, read in frame from the first base. According to the germline V gene, CDR1 reads KGHSH and CDR2 reads LQKENI. Relative to germline, V is missing 3 bases and J is missing 4 bases, with 5 bases of the junction outside any gene match. Ficoll-Paque density gradient centrifugation was the method used to isolate PBMCs.

The chain links TRBV18 with TRBJ1-1, with 10 bases matching TRBD1. Input material: PBMCs or a T cell subset sorted from them (not recorded which). The TCR originated in an adult woman who had mild COVID-19 (a few samples of this study predate the infection). The sample titles of this study are shuffled in the database, so cell type and time point are left out; the donor was told from shared clones. The sequenced DNA is TGTGCCAGCTCACCTACCGGGACAGGGGTCACTGAAGCTTTCTTT. Translated, this is CASSPTGTGVTEAFF.